This TCR beta chain is from a study of T cell responses to AZD1222 COVID-19 vaccine. Broader study findings: Researchers took repertoire samples only after the peak T cell response had come. With dominance at 160-218 and 743-854, vaccine-associated CD4 TCRs spanned spike.

CDR3 length equals 15 residues. V dropped 1 base and J dropped 3; count of bases not matched to a gene: 2. The germline V gene has CDR1 SGHTA and CDR2 FQGNSA. Notes on this clone: What it recognizes is unknown.

The repertoire was sequenced with immunoSEQ multiplex PCR; TCRdb's copy has only in-frame clones and lacks some. The sample records some 200,000 clones, approximately 94% being singletons. The receptor was derived from an adult in good health. The sequencing used peripheral blood, collected on day 0 of MenACWY control vaccination. The genes are TRBV7-2 and TRBJ2-2; 7 bases agree with TRBD2. The CDR3 coding sequence is TGTGCCAGCAGCTTAGGCGGGGGAGACACCGGGGAGCTGTTTTTT. Translation: CASSLGGGDTGELFF.